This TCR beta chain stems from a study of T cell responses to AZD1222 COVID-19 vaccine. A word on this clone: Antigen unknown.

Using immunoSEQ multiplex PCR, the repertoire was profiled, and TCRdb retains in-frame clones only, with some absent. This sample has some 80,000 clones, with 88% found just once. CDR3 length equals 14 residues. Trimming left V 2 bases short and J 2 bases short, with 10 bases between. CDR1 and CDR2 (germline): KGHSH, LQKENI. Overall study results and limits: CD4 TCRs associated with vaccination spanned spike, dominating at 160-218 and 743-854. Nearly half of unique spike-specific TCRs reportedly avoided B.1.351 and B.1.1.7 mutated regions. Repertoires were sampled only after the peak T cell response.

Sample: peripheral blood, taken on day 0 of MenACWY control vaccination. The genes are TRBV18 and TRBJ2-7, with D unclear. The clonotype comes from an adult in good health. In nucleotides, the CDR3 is TGTGCCAGCTCACCAAGGGCAGAAACCTACGAGCAGTACTTC. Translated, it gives CASSPRAETYEQYF.